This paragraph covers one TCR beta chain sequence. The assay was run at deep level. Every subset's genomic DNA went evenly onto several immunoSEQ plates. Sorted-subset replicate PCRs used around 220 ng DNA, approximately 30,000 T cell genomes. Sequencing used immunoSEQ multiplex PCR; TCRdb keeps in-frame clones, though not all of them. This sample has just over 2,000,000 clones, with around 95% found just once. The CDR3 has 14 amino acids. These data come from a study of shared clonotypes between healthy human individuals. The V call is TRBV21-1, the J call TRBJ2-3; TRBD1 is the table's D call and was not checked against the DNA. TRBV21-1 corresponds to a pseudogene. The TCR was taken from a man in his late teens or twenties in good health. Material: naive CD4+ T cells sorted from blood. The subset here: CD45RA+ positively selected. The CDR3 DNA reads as TGTGCCAGCAGCTCCAGGGTTCGCACAGATACGCAGTATTTT. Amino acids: CASSSRVRTDTQYF.